These 8 T cell receptor beta chains were all obtained from the same sample, sequenced in a study of blood T cell repertoires in COVID-19. Here immunoSEQ multiplex PCR was the method, and the copy in TCRdb shows in-frame clones only, minus some. The sample includes some 200,000 clones, about nine tenths of them seen just once. The sequenced sample consisted of peripheral blood. The source is a man older than 75 with acute or convalescent COVID-19.

This chain uses TRBV7-8 with TRBJ2-1; D is possibly TRBD2 (5 bases). The CDR3 covers 15 residues. V shed 1 base and J shed 4 bases, with 11 bases lying between them. CDR1 and CDR2 from the germline V gene are SGHVS and FQNEAQ. The CDR3 sequence is CASSLDQLGYNEQFF. CDR3 sequence (DNA): TGTGCCAGCAGCTTAGACCAACTAGGGTACAATGAGCAGTTCTTC.

V usage is TRBV19 and J usage is TRBJ2-1, with 8 bases aligning to TRBD2. The V gene's germline CDR1 is LNHDA and CDR2 SQIVND (reference sequence). The CDR3 extends over 14 amino acids. V lost 8 bases to trimming and J lost 6 bases; unmatched junction nucleotides: 9. The chain's CDR3 is CASQASGLFNEQFF. CDR3 nucleotides: TGTGCCAGTCAGGCTAGCGGGCTATTCAATGAGCAGTTCTTC.

J is TRBJ2-2 and V is TRBV7-3; D remains ambiguous. The V gene's germline CDR1 is SGHTA and CDR2 FQGTGA. The CDR3 runs 13 residues. Trimming took 4 bases from V and 5 from J, leaving 8 bases between them. The CDR3 loop is CASSSTVTGELFF. The CDR3, as DNA: TGTGCCAGCAGCTCTACAGTTACCGGGGAGCTGTTTTTT.

The gene calls are TRBV12-3 or TRBV12-4 and TRBJ2-1; D gene uncertain. V was trimmed by 5 bases and J by 7 bases, leaving 12 bases between them. This CDR3 has 13 residues. The CDR3 spells CASSRRGGNEQFF. In DNA, the CDR3 is TGTGCCAGCAGTCGGCGAGGTGGGAATGAGCAGTTCTTC.

The chain has TRBV21-1 and TRBJ2-7; the D call of TRBD1 is as the table states it, not checked on the DNA. TRBV21-1 has pseudogene status. The CDR3 extends over 16 amino acids. In nucleotides, the CDR3 is TGTGCCAGCAGCAAAGTTACAGGAGACAGGGGTCGCGAGCAGTACGTC. Amino acids: CASSKVTGDRGREQYV.

V and J are TRBV27 and TRBJ1-3; TRBD1 might be the D (6 bases). V was cut by 6 bases and J by 0 bases, with 12 bases left in between. CDR1 MNHEY and CDR2 SMNVEV come from the germline V gene (reference sequence). This CDR3 region has 15 residues. CDR3 bases: TGTGCCAGCAGCCCCGACAGGAGCTCTGGAAACACCATATATTTT. Amino acids: CASSPDRSSGNTIYF.

V gene TRBV30 combines with J gene TRBJ1-5; TRBD1 matches 8 bases. This CDR3 contains 15 residues. V trimming: 2 bases; J trimming: 2 bases; junction bases outside the gene matches: 5. Germline CDR1 reads GTSNPN; CDR2 reads SVGIG (reference sequence). The CDR3 nucleotides are TGTGCCTGGAGTCAAGGACAGGGAGGCAATCAGCCCCAGCATTTT. Translating gives CAWSQGQGGNQPQHF.

This clone came up once. The genes are TRBV7-2 and TRBJ1-2; no firm D call. Germline CDR1 SGHTA, CDR2 FQGNSA. V was cut by 5 bases and J by 4 bases, with 11 bases left in between. The CDR3 consists of 13 residues. The DNA of the CDR3 is TGTGCCAGCAGCATTAATCGGGGCTATGGCTACACCTTC. Protein product: CASSINRGYGYTF.